These 18 T cell receptor beta chains share one sample of origin, sequenced in a study of regulatory T cells in long-lasting Graves disease. Construction of TCR beta libraries relied on iRepertoire HTBI primers and on Arm-PCR targeting CDR3 regions. Via MiXCR, TCRdb re-called the multiplex PCR reads, giving one row per CDR3 protein. The repertoire holds roughly 300,000 distinct CDR3 sequences, with about 20% as singletons. Time point here: persistent/refractory GD, antithyroid drugs over 5 years with positive TRAb. RNA from PBMCs was the source of the TCR library. The sample was peripheral blood mononuclear cells (PBMCs), taken when the disease was refractory, from a patient treated with antithyroid drugs. The receptors derive from a female donor with Graves disease.

This clonotype was seen many times. This chain uses TRBV5-5 with TRBJ1-6; no definite D call. V gave up 2 bases and J gave up 10 bases, with 13 bases separating them. This CDR3 comprises 14 residues. CDR1 and CDR2 from the germline V gene are SGHKS and YYEKEE (reference sequence). The chain's CDR3 is CASSLSGQRSPLHF. The CDR3 DNA reads as TGTGCCAGCAGCTTAAGTGGGCAACGATCACCCCTCCACTTT.

The table lists this clonotype with a few counts. The chain joins TRBV12-3 or TRBV12-4 to TRBJ2-2; the D is unclear. The CDR3 runs to 12 residues. V was trimmed by 3 bases and J by 8 bases, leaving 7 bases between them. The CDR3 reads CASSFGWGELFF. The CDR3 nucleotides are TGTGCCAGCAGTTTTGGGTGGGGGGAGCTGTTTTTT.

The chain employs TRBV7-2 and TRBJ2-7, with TRBD1 matching 9 bases. CDR1 is SGHTA and CDR2 is FQGNSA in the germline V gene. This CDR3 is built from 17 residues. The junction had 12 bases not matched to a gene; V was cut back by 6 bases and J by 0 bases. CDR3 in amino acids: CASSITGGVKISYEQYF. The DNA of the CDR3 is TGTGCCAGCAGTATAACAGGGGGCGTTAAAATCTCCTACGAGCAGTACTTC. Based on the CDR3 plus reference TRBV7-2 and TRBJ2-7, the full variable domain is GAGVSQSPSNKVTEKGKDVELRCDPISGHTALYWYRQSLGQGLEFLIYFQGNSAPDKSGLPSDRFSAERTGGSVSTLTIQRTQQEDSAVYLCASSITGGVKISYEQYFGPGTRLTVT.

The chain has TRBV18 and TRBJ2-1, with 10 nucleotides matching TRBD1. The V gene's germline CDR1 is KGHSH and CDR2 LQKENI. Trimming cost V 8 bases and J 3 bases; bases outside gene matches: 4. CDR3 size: 14 residues. The CDR3 DNA sequence: TGTGCCAGCCGGGGACAGGGGTTCTACAATGAGCAGTTCTTC. Translated, it gives CASRGQGFYNEQFF. The full variable domain, its missing parts supplied by reference TRBV18 and TRBJ2-1, is NAGVMQNPRHLVRRRGQEARLRCSPMKGHSHVYWYRQLPEEGLKFMVYLQKENIIDESGMPKERFSAEFPKEGPSILRIQQVVRGDSAAYFCASRGQGFYNEQFFGPGTRLTVL.

There are many counts of this clonotype. The chain employs TRBV6-1 and TRBJ1-3; possible D gene TRBD1, 5 bases. Germline-derived CDR1 and CDR2 are MNHNS and SASEGT. The V and J ends lost 3 bases and 2 bases respectively, with 11 bases between them. This CDR3 comprises 15 residues. CDR3 region: CASSDRRQTGNTIYF. The CDR3 nucleotides are TGTGCCAGCAGTGATAGGAGACAGACTGGAAACACCATATATTTT.

On this clonotype itself: A read error is possible here, since a much larger clone lies one base away. Since no conserved phenylalanine or tryptophan closes the CDR3, a read error is the likely cause. The chain recombines TRBV10-3 with TRBJ2-5, with 8 positions matching TRBD1. CDR1 is ENHRY and CDR2 is SYGVKD in the germline V gene. The V segment lost 6 bases and the J segment 1 base; nucleotides outside the gene matches: 4. The CDR3 length is 14 residues. The CDR3 sequence is CAIRTTGGQETQYS. CDR3 nucleotide sequence: TGTGCCATCAGGACCACAGGGGGCCAAGAGACCCAGTACTCC.

The genes are TRBV15 and TRBJ1-1; D gene ambiguous. There are 17 residues in the CDR3. The ends were cut back, 4 bases at V and 1 base at J, with 19 bases in the middle. Germline V gene sequence: CDR1 LNHNV, CDR2 YYDKDF (reference sequence). In DNA form, the CDR3 reads TGTGCCACCAGCACTCCCCGTCGAGGTTGGAGGAACACTGAAGCTTTCTTT. It is translated as CATSTPRRGWRNTEAFF.

This clonotype was seen many times. The chain has TRBV28 and TRBJ1-5; D might be TRBD1 (6 bases). V lost 6 bases and J 5 bases, leaving 11 bases between the germline ends. The CDR3 has 13 residues. Per the germline V gene, CDR1 is MDHEN and CDR2 is SYDVKM. The CDR3 DNA follows: TGTGCCAGCAGCCTCAGGGGTTATCAGCCCCAGCATTTT. Translating gives CASSLRGYQPQHF.

This clonotype was counted ten times or more. V usage is TRBV11-2 and J usage is TRBJ1-4; D gene ambiguous. In germline, CDR1 is SGHAT, CDR2 FQNNGV. CDR3 length: 15 amino acids. V was cut by 5 bases and J by 0 bases, with 10 bases left in between. The CDR3 coding sequence is TGTGCCAGCAGCACATGGGCTGCAACTAATGAAAAACTGTTTTTT. It specifies CASSTWAATNEKLFF.

V is TRBV10-1 and J is TRBJ2-3; possibly TRBD2 for D (5 bases). Deletions cut 0 bases from V and 1 base from J, with 5 bases between. The CDR3 has 14 amino acids. Germline CDR1 reads WNHNN; CDR2 reads SYGVQD (reference sequence). CDR3 in DNA: TGCGCCAGCAGTGAGTCGGGAGGCACAGATACGCAGTATTTT. Protein product: CASSESGGTDTQYF.

This clonotype has more than one count but fewer than ten. The chain recombines TRBV10-3 with TRBJ1-1; TRBD1 might be the D (6 bases). V was trimmed by 4 bases and J by 5 bases, leaving 14 bases between them. Germline CDR1 is ENHRY and CDR2 is SYGVKD. The CDR3 extends over 14 amino acids. CDR3 protein: CAISVRGAMTEAFF. In DNA, the CDR3 is TGTGCCATCAGTGTGAGGGGGGCGATGACTGAAGCTTTCTTT.

This clonotype was recorded at least ten times. The chain couples TRBV6-1 to TRBJ1-1; unclear D gene. The V gene's germline CDR1 is MNHNS and CDR2 SASEGT. V lost 6 bases, J lost 0 bases, and 8 bases lay in between. The length of the CDR3 is 13 residues. The CDR3 sequence: CASSRIMNTEAFF. The CDR3 nucleotides are TGTGCCAGCAGCCGGATCATGAACACTGAAGCTTTCTTT.

The genes are TRBV7-9 and TRBJ2-1, with a weak D call TRBD2 (5 bases). Trimming removed 3 bases from V and 2 bases from J, with 17 bases in between. The germline V gene has CDR1 SEHNR and CDR2 FQNEAQ (reference sequence). CDR3 length: 17 residues. This chain's CDR3 is CASSLPRARRTYNEQFF. CDR3 nucleotide sequence: TGTGCCAGCAGCTTGCCACGGGCCAGGAGGACCTACAATGAGCAGTTCTTC. The full variable domain, in which reference TRBV7-9 and TRBJ2-1 provide the parts outside the CDR3, is DTGVSQNPRHKITKRGQNVTFRCDPISEHNRLYWYRQTLGQGPEFLTYFQNEAQLEKSRLLSDRFSAERPKGSFSTLEIQRTEQGDSAMYLCASSLPRARRTYNEQFFGPGTRLTVL.

This clonotype was counted ten times or more. Relative to the germline gene, one junction end is altered; a read error may explain this. The V call is TRBV5-1, the J call TRBJ1-2; 7 nucleotides line up with TRBD1. CDR1 SGHRS and CDR2 YFSETQ come from the germline V gene. The CDR3 spans 14 residues. The CDR3 DNA follows: TGTGCCAGCAGCCGGGACAGAGCTAACTATGGCTACACCTTC. Residues: CASSRDRANYGYTF.

This clonotype has only a few counts. This chain joins TRBV9 and TRBJ1-2; a possible D gene is TRBD1 (5 bases). The CDR3 runs 13 residues. Trimming took off 0 bases at V and 8 bases at J, with 11 bases between the two ends. Per the germline V gene, CDR1 is SGDLS and CDR2 is YYNGEE. The CDR3 loop is CASSVEGLVGYTF. CDR3 bases: TGTGCCAGCAGCGTAGAGGGGCTGGTAGGCTACACCTTC. The variable domain in full, with the rest retrieved from reference TRBV9 and TRBJ1-2, is DSGVTQTPKHLITATGQRVTLRCSPRSGDLSVYWYQQSLDQGLQFLIQYYNGEERAKGNILERFSAQQFPDLHSELNLSSLELGDSALYFCASSVEGLVGYTFGSGTRLTVV.

Only a few counts were recorded for this clonotype. V gene TRBV18 combines with J gene TRBJ2-7, with TRBD2 identical over 8 bases. The germline V gene has CDR1 KGHSH and CDR2 LQKENI. The CDR3 spans 13 residues. The V gene end was trimmed by 8 bases and the J gene end by 7 bases; junction bases not matched to a gene: 10. CDR3 sequence (DNA): TGTGCCAGCACACAAACTAGCGGACGAGAGCAGTACTTC. Amino acids: CASTQTSGREQYF.

The V gene is TRBV9, the J gene TRBJ2-7, with D maybe TRBD1 (5 bases). This CDR3 has 15 amino acids. The germline gives CDR1 SGDLS, CDR2 YYNGEE. With 0 bases removed from V and 2 bases from J, the gap between germline ends came to 12 bases. This CDR3 reads CASSVGDSQTYEQYF. The CDR3 DNA reads TGTGCCAGCAGCGTAGGTGACAGCCAGACCTACGAGCAGTACTTC.

The rearrangement links TRBV30 to TRBJ2-3; D gene uncertain. This CDR3 contains 12 residues. CDR1 and CDR2 (germline): GTSNPN, SVGIG (reference sequence). Trimming took off 2 bases at V and 5 bases at J, with 8 bases between the two ends. The CDR3 region is CAWSKQRDTQYF. CDR3 in DNA: TGTGCCTGGAGTAAGCAACGAGATACGCAGTATTTT. Using reference TRBV30 and TRBJ2-3 for the parts outside the CDR3, the full variable domain is SQTIHQWPATLVQPVGSPLSLECTVEGTSNPNLYWYRQAAGRGLQLLFYSVGIGQISSEVPQNLSASRPQDRQFILSSKKLLLSDSGFYLCAWSKQRDTQYFGPGTRLTVL.